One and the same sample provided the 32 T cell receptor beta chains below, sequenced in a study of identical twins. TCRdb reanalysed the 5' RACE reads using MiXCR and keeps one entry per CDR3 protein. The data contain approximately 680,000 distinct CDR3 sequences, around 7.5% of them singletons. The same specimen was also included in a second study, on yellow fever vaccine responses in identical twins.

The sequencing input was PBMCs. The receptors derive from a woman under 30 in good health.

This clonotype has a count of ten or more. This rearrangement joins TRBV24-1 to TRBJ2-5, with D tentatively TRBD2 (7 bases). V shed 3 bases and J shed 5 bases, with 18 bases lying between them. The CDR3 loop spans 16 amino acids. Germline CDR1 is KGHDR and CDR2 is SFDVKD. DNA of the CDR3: TGTGCCACCAGTGATCCCCGCGGGGGCAGCTGGGAGACCCAGTACTTC. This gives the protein CATSDPRGGSWETQYF.

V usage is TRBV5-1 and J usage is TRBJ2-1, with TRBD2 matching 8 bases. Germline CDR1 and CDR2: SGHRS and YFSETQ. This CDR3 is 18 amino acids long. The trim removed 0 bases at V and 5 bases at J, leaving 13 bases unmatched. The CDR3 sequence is CASSLGRWTGGGDNEQFF. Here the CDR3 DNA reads TGCGCCAGCAGCTTGGGAAGGTGGACGGGAGGGGGAGACAATGAGCAGTTCTTC.

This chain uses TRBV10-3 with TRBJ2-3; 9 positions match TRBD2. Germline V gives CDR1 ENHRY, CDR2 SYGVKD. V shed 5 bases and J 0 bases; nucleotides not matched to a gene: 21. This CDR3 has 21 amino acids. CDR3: CAISPLTSGQQGGASTDTQYF. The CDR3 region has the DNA TGTGCCATCAGTCCCTTGACTAGCGGACAACAAGGGGGCGCGAGCACAGATACGCAGTATTTT.

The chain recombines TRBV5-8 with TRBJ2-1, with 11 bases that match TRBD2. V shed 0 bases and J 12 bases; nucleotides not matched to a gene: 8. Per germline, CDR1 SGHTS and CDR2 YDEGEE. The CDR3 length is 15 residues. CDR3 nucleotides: TGTGCCAGCAGCTTGGAGACTAGCGGGGCTTGGGGGCAGTTCTTC. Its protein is CASSLETSGAWGQFF.

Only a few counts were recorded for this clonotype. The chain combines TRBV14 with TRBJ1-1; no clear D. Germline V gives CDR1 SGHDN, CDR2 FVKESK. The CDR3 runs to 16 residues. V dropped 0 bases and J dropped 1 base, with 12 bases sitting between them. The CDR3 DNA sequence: TGTGCCAGCAGCCAAGATTGGCCTCGCTCGAACACTGAAGCTTTCTTT. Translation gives CASSQDWPRSNTEAFF.

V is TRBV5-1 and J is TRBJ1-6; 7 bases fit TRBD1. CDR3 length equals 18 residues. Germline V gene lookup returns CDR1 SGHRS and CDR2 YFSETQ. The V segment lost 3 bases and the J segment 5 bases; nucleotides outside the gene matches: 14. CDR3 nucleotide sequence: TGCGCCAGCAGCTACAAACCCACCGGGACAGAGAATAATTCACCCCTCCACTTT. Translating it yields CASSYKPTGTENNSPLHF. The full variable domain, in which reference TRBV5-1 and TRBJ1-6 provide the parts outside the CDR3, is KAGVTQTPRYLIKTRGQQVTLSCSPISGHRSVSWYQQTPGQGLQFLFEYFSETQRNKGNFPGRFSGRQFSNSRSEMNVSTLELGDSALYLCASSYKPTGTENNSPLHFGNGTRLTVT.

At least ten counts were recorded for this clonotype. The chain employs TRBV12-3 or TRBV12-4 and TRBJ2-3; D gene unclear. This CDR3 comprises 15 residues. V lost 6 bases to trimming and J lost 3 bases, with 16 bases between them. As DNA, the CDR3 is TGTGCCAGCAGCCACGAACTGAAACCGACAGATACGCAGTATTTT. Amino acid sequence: CASSHELKPTDTQYF.

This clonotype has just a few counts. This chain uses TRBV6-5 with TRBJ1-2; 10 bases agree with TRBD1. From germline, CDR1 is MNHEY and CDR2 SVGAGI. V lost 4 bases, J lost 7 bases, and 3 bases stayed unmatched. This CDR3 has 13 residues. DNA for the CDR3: TGTGCCAGCAGTTCTGACAGGGGGCTTGGCTACACCTTC. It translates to CASSSDRGLGYTF.

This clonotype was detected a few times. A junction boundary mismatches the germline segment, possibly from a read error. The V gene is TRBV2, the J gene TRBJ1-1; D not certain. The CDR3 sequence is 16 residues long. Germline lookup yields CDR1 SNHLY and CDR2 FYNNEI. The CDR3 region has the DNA TGTGCCAGCAGCGAAGAACAGAGCTCTCTGAACACTGAAGCTTTCTTT. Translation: CASSEEQSSLNTEAFF.

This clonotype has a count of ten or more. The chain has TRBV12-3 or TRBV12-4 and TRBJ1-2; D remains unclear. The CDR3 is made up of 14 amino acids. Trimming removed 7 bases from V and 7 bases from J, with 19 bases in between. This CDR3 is CASKFEGTSAGYTF. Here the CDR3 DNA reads TGTGCCAGCAAGTTCGAGGGTACGAGCGCTGGCTACACCTTC.

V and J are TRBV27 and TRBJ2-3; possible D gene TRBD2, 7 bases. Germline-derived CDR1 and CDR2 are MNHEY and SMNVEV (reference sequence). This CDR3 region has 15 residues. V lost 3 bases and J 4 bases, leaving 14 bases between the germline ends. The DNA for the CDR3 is TGTGCCAGCAGTTTGTTGGGCGGGGGCGCAGATACGCAGTATTTT. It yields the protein CASSLLGGGADTQYF.

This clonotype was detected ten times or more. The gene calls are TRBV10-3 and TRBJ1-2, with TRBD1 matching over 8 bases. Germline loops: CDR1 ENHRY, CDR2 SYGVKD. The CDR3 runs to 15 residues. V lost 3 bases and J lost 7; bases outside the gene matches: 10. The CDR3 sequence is CAISDQGADFGGYTF. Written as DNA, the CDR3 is TGTGCCATCAGTGACCAGGGGGCGGACTTTGGTGGCTACACCTTC.

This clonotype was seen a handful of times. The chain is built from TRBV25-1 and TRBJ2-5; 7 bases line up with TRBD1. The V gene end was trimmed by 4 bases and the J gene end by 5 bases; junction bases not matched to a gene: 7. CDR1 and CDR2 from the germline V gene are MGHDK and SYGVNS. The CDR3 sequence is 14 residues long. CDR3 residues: CASSAQGSRETQYF. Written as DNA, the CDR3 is TGTGCCAGCAGTGCACAGGGGTCTAGGGAGACCCAGTACTTC. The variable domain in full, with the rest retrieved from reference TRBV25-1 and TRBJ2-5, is EADIYQTPRYLVIGTGKKITLECSQTMGHDKMYWYQQDPGMELHLIHYSYGVNSTEKGDLSSESTVSRIRTEHFPLTLESARPSHTSQYLCASSAQGSRETQYFGPGTRLLVL.

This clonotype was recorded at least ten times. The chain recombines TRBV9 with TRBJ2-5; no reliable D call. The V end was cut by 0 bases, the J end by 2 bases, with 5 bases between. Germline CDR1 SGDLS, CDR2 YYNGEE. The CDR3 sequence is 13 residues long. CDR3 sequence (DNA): TGTGCCAGCAGCGTAGCCAGTCAAGAGACCCAGTACTTC. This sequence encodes CASSVASQETQYF.

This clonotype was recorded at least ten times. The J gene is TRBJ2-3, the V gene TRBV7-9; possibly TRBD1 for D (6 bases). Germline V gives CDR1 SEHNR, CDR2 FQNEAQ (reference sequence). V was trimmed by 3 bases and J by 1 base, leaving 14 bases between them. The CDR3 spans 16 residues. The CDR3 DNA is TGTGCCAGCAGCTTGGTCAGTACAGGGCGCACAGATACGCAGTATTTT. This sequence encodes CASSLVSTGRTDTQYF.

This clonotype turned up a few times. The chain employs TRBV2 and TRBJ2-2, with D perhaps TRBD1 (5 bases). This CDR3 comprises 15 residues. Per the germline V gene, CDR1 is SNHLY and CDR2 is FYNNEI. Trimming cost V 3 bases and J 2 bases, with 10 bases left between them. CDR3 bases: TGTGCCAGCAGTGATCCGGACATCAACACCGGGGAGCTGTTTTTT. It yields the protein CASSDPDINTGELFF.

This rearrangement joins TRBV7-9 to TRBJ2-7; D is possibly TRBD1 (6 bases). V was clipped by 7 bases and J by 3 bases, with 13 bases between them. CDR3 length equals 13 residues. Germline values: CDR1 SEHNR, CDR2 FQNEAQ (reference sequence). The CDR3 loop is CASTQGHLYEQYF. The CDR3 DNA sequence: TGTGCCAGCACGCAGGGACACCTCTACGAGCAGTACTTC. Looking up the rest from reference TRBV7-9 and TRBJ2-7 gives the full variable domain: DTGVSQNPRHKITKRGQNVTFRCDPISEHNRLYWYRQTLGQGPEFLTYFQNEAQLEKSRLLSDRFSAERPKGSFSTLEIQRTEQGDSAMYLCASTQGHLYEQYFGPGTRLTVT.

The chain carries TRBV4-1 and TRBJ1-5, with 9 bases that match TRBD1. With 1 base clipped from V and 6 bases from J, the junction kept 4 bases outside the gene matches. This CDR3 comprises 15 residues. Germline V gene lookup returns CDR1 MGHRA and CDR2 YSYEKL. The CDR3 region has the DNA TGCGCCAGCAGCCAAGGGGACAGGGATGCTCAGCCCCAGCATTTT. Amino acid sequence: CASSQGDRDAQPQHF.

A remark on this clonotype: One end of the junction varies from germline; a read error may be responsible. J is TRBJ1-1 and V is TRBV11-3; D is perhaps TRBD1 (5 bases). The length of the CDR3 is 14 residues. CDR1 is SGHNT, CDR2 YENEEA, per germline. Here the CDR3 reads CACSLEGGGTEAFF. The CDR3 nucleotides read TGTGCCTGCAGCTTAGAAGGTGGGGGGACTGAAGCTTTCTTT.

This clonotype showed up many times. The CDR3 bases are TGCGCCAGCAGCCGGACAGGATACTCTGGAAACACCATATATTTT. Amino acid sequence: CASSRTGYSGNTIYF. The rearrangement uses TRBV5-1 and TRBJ1-3; TRBD1 matches 7 bases. Per germline, CDR1 SGHRS and CDR2 YFSETQ. The V segment lost 4 bases and the J segment 0 bases; nucleotides outside the gene matches: 4. CDR3 length: 15 residues.

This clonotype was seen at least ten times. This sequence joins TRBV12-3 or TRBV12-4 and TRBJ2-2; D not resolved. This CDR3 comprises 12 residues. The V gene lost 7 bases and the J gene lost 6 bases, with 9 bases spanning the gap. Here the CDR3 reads CASTLGAGELFF. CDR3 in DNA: TGTGCCAGCACCCTGGGTGCCGGGGAGCTGTTTTTT.

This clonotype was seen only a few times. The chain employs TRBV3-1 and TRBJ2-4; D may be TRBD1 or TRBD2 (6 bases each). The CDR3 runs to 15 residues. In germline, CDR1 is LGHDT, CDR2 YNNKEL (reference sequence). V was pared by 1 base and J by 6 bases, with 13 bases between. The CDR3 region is CASSQGGAIGNIQYF. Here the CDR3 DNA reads TGTGCCAGCAGCCAAGGGGGGGCCATAGGAAACATTCAGTACTTC. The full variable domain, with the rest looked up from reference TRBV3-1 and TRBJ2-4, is DTAVSQTPKYLVTQMGNDKSIKCEQNLGHDTMYWYKQDSKKFLKIMFSYNNKELIINETVPNRFSPKSPDKAHLNLHINSLELGDSAVYFCASSQGGAIGNIQYFGAGTRLSVL.

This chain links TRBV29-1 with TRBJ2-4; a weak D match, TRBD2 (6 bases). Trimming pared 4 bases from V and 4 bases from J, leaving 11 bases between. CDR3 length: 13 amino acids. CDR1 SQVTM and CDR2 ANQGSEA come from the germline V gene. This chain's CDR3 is CSVAPGTKNIQYF. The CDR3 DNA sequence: TGCAGCGTTGCCCCCGGGACTAAAAACATTCAGTACTTC.

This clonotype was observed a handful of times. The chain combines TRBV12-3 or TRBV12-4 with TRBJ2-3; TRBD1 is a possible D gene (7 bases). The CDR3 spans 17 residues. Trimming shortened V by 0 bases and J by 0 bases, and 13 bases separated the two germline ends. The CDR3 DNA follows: TGTGCCAGCAGTTTAGCGGCCAGGGGGGTTAGCACAGATACGCAGTATTTT. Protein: CASSLAARGVSTDTQYF.

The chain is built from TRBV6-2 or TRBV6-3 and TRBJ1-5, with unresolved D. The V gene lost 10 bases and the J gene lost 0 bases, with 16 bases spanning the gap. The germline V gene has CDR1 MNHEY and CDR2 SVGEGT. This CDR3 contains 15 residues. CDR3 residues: CATAWTTDSNQPQHF. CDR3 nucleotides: TGTGCCACTGCCTGGACGACCGATAGCAATCAGCCCCAGCATTTT.

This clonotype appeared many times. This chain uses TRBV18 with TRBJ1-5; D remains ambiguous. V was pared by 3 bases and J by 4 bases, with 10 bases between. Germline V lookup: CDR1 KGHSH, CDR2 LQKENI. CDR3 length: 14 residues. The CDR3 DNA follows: TGTGCCAGCTCACCCTTCGAGAGAAATCAGCCCCAGCATTTT. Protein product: CASSPFERNQPQHF.

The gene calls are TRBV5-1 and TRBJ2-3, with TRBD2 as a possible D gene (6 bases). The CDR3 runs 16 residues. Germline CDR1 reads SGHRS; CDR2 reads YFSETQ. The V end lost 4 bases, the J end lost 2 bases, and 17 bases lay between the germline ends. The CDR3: CASSLDGTDPTDTQYF. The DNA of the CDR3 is TGCGCCAGCAGCCTGGACGGGACTGACCCCACAGATACGCAGTATTTT.

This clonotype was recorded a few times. CDR3: CASSFAGREDTQYF. The CDR3, as DNA: TGTGCCAGCAGTTTTGCAGGGCGTGAAGATACGCAGTATTTT. The chain employs TRBV12-3 or TRBV12-4 and TRBJ2-3; TRBD1 is a possible D gene (5 bases). V was shortened by 3 bases and J by 5 bases, with 12 bases between the two germline ends. This CDR3 has 14 amino acids.

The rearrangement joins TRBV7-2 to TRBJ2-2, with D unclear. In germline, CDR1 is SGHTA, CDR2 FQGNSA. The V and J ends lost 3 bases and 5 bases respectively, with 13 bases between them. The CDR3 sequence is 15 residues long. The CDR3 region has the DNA TGTGCCAGCAGCTTGGAATCGGATCGTACCGGGGAGCTGTTTTTT. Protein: CASSLESDRTGELFF.

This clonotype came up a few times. The CDR3 here is CASSGQLAGNQPQHF. The CDR3 DNA sequence: TGTGCCAGCAGCGGACAGCTGGCGGGCAATCAGCCCCAGCATTTT. This chain connects TRBV28 to TRBJ1-5, with D possibly being TRBD1 (6 bases). CDR1 MDHEN and CDR2 SYDVKM come from the germline V gene. The CDR3 is 15 amino acids. Trimming took off 6 bases at V and 2 bases at J, with 14 bases between the two ends.

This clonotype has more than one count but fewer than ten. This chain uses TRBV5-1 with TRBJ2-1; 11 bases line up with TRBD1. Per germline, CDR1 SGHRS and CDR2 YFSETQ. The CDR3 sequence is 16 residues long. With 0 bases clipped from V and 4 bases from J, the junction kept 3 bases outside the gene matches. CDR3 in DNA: TGCGCCAGCAGCTTGGGGGGGACAGGGGGATACAATGAGCAGTTCTTC. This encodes CASSLGGTGGYNEQFF.

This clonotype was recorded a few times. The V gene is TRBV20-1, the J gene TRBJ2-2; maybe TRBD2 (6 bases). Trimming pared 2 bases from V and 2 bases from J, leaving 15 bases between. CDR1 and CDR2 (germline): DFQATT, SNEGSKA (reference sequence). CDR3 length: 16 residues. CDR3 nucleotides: TGCAGTGCTAGACACGCCCTAGCGACCAACACCGGGGAGCTGTTTTTT. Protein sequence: CSARHALATNTGELFF.